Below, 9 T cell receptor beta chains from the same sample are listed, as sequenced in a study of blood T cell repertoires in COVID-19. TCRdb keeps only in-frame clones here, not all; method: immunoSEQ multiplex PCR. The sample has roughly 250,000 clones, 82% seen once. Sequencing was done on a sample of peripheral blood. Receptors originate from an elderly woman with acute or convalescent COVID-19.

The CDR3 nucleotides read TGTGCCAGCAGCAGCGGGACCTACGAGCAGTACTTC. This encodes CASSSGTYEQYF. The gene calls are TRBV11-2 and TRBJ2-7; 7 nucleotides agree with TRBD2. Trimming removed 5 bases from V and 2 bases from J; junction bases left unmatched: 0. This CDR3 region has 12 residues. Germline V gives CDR1 SGHAT, CDR2 FQNNGV.

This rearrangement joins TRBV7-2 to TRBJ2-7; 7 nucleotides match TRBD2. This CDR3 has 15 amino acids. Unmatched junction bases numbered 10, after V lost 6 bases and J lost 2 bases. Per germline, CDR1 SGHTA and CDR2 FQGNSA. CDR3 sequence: CASSFSGSGAYEQYF. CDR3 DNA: TGTGCCAGCAGTTTTAGCGGGTCGGGGGCCTACGAGCAGTACTTC.

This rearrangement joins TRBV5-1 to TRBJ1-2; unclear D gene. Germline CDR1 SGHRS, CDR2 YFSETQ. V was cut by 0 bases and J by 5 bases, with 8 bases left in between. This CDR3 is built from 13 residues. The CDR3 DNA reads TGCGCCAGCAGCTTGGGCCCTAGGTATGGCTACACCTTC. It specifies CASSLGPRYGYTF.

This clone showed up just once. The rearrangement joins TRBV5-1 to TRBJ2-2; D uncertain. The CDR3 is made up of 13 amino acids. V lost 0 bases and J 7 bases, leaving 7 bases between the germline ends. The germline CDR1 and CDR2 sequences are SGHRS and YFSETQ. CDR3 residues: CASSLEWSGELFF. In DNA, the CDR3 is TGCGCCAGCAGCTTGGAATGGAGCGGGGAGCTGTTTTTT. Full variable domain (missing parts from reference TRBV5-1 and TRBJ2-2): KAGVTQTPRYLIKTRGQQVTLSCSPISGHRSVSWYQQTPGQGLQFLFEYFSETQRNKGNFPGRFSGRQFSNSRSEMNVSTLELGDSALYLCASSLEWSGELFFGEGSRLTVL.

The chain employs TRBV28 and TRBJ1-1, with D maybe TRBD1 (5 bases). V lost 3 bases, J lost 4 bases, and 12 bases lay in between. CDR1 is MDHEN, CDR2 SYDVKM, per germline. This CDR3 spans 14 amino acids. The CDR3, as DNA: TGTGCCAGCAGTTTCCGGGGGGGTGGCACTGAAGCTTTCTTT. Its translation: CASSFRGGGTEAFF.

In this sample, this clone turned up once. This CDR3 reads CASSQDPGTSGFVGQFF. Here the CDR3 DNA reads TGCGCCAGCAGCCAAGATCCCGGGACTAGCGGTTTTGTAGGGCAGTTCTTC. The chain couples TRBV4-1 to TRBJ2-1, with TRBD2 identical over 11 bases. This CDR3 is 17 amino acids long. The V gene end was trimmed by 0 bases and the J gene end by 12 bases; junction bases not matched to a gene: 13. CDR1 MGHRA and CDR2 YSYEKL come from the germline V gene.

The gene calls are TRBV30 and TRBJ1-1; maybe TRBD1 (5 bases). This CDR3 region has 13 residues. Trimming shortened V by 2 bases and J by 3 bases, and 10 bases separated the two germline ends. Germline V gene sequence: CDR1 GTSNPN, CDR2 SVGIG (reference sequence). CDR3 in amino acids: CAWSRGEDTEAFF. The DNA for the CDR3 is TGTGCCTGGAGTCGGGGGGAGGACACTGAAGCTTTCTTT.

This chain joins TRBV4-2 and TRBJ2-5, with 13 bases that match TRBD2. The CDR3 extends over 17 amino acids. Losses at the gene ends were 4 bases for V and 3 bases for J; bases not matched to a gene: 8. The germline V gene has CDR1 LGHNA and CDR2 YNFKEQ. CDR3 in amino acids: CASSPTGTSGAEETQYF. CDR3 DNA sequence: TGTGCCAGCAGCCCAACCGGGACTAGCGGGGCGGAAGAGACCCAGTACTTC.

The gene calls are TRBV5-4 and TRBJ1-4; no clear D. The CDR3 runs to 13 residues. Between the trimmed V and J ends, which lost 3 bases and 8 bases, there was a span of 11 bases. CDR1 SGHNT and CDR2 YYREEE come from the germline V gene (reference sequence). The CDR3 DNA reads TGTGCCAGCAGCTGGGCCATAGGCGAAAAACTGTTTTTT. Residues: CASSWAIGEKLFF.